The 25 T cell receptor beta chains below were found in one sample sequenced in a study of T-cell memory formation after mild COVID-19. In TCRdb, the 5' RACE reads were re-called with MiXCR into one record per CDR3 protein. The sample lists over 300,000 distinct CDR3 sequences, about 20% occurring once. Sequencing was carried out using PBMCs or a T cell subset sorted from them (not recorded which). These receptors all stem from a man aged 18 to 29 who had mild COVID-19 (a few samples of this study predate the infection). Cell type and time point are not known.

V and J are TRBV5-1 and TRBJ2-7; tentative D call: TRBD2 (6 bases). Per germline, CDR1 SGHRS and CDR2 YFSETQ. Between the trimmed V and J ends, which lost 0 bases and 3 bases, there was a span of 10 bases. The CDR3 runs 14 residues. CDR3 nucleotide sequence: TGCGCCAGCAGCTTGGGGGACGGGGGCTACGAGCAGTACGTC. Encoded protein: CASSLGDGGYEQYV.

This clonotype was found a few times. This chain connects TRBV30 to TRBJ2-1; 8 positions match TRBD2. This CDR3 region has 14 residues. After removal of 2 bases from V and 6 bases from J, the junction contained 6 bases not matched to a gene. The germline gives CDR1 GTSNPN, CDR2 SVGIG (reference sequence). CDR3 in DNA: TGTGCCTGGAGTAACGGGGGGGCAGGCAATGAGCAGTTCTTC. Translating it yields CAWSNGGAGNEQFF.

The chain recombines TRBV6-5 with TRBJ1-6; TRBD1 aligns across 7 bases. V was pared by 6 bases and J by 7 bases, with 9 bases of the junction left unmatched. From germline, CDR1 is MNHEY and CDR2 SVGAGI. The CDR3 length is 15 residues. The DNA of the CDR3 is TGTGCCAGCAGAAACGAGGGGGCTGGGAATTCACCCCTCCACTTT. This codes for CASRNEGAGNSPLHF.

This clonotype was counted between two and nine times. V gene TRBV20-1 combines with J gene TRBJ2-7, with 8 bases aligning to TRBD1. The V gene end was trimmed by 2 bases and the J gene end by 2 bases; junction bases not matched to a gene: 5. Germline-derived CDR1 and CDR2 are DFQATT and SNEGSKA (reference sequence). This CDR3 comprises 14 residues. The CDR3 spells CSARRTGNTYEQYF. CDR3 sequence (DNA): TGCAGTGCTAGAAGGACAGGGAACACCTACGAGCAGTACTTC.

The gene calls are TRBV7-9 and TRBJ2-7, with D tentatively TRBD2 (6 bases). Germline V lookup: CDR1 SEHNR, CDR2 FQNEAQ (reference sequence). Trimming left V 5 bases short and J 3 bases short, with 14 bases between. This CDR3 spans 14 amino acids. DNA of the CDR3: TGTGCCAGCAGCCACGGGACTTCTGGCTACGAGCAGTACTTC. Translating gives CASSHGTSGYEQYF.

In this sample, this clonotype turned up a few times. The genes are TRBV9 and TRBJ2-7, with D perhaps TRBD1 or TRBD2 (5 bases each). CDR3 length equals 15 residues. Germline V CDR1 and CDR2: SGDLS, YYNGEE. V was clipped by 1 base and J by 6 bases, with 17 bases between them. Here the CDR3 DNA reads TGTGCCAGCAGCGTATCCGGGGCCGTAAGTGGCGAGCAGTACTTC. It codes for CASSVSGAVSGEQYF.

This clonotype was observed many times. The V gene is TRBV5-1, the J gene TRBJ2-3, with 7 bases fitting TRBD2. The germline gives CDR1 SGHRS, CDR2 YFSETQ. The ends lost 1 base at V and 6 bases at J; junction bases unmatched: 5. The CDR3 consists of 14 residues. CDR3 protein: CASSLRGSGDTQYF. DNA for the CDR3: TGCGCCAGCAGCTTGCGTGGTAGCGGGGATACGCAGTATTTT.

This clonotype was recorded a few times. This CDR3 reads CASSLALGQSYGYTF. The CDR3 DNA sequence: TGTGCCAGCAGTTTAGCATTGGGACAGTCCTATGGCTACACCTTC. This chain connects TRBV12-3 or TRBV12-4 to TRBJ1-2; TRBD1 matches 7 bases. This CDR3 contains 15 residues. With 0 bases clipped from V and 4 bases from J, the junction kept 5 bases outside the gene matches.

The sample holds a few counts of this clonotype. DNA for the CDR3: TGTGCCAGCAGCCAAGGGGAAAGCACAGATACGCAGTATTTT. It codes for CASSQGESTDTQYF. The genes are TRBV4-2 and TRBJ2-3; D not certain. The CDR3 has 14 residues. Germline CDR1 reads LGHNA; CDR2 reads YNFKEQ. Trimming removed 1 base at V and 0 bases at J, with 5 bases between.

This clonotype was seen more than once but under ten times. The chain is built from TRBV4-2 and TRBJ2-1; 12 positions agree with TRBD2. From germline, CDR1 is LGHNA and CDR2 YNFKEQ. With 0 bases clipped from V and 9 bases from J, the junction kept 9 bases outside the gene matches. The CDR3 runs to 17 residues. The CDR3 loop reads CASSQDWLAGGQGEQFF. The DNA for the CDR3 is TGTGCCAGCAGCCAAGATTGGCTAGCGGGGGGGCAAGGTGAGCAGTTCTTC.

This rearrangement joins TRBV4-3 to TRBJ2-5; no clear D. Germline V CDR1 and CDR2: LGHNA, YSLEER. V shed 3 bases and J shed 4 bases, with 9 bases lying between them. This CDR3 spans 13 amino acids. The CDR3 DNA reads TGCGCCAGCAGCCAGTATTTAAGAGAGACCCAGTACTTC. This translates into CASSQYLRETQYF.

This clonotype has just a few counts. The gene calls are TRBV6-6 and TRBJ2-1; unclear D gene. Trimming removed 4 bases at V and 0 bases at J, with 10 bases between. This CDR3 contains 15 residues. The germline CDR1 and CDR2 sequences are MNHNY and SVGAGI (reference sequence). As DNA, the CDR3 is TGTGCCAGCAGTTCCGAGGCCAGCTCCTACAATGAGCAGTTCTTC. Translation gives CASSSEASSYNEQFF.

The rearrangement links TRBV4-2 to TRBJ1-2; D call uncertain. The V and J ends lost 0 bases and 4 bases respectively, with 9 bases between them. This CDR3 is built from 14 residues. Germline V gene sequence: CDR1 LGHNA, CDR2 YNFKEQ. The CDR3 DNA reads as TGTGCCAGCAGCCAAGATCAACGGAGCTATGGCTACACCTTC. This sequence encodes CASSQDQRSYGYTF.

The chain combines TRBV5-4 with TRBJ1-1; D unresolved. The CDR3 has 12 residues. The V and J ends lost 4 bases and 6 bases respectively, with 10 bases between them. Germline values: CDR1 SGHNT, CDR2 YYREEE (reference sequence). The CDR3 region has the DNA TGTGCCAGCAGCCGGGGAAGGGCTGAAGCTTTCTTT. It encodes CASSRGRAEAFF.

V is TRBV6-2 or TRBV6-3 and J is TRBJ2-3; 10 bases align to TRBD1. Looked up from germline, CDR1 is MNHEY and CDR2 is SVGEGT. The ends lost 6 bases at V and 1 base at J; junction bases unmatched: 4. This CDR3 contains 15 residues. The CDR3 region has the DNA TGTGCCAGCAGCGGGGGGACAGGGGGCACAGATACGCAGTATTTT. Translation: CASSGGTGGTDTQYF.

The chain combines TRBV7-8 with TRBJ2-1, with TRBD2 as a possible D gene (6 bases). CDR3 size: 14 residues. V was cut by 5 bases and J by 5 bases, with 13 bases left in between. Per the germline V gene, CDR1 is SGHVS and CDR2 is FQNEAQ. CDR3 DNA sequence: TGTGCCAGCAGCCCCAGACTAGAACACAATGAGCAGTTCTTC. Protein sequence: CASSPRLEHNEQFF. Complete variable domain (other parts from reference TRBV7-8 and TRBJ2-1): GAGVSQSPRYKVAKRGQDVALRCDPISGHVSLFWYQQALGQGPEFLTYFQNEAQLDKSGLPSDRFFAERPEGSVSTLKIQRTQQEDSAVYLCASSPRLEHNEQFFGPGTRLTVL.

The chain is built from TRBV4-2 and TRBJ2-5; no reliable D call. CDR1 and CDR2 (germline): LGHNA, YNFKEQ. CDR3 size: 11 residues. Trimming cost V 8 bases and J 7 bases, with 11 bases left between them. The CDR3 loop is CASSKFGTQYF. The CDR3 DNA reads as TGTGCCAGCTCAAAGTTTGGGACCCAGTACTTC.

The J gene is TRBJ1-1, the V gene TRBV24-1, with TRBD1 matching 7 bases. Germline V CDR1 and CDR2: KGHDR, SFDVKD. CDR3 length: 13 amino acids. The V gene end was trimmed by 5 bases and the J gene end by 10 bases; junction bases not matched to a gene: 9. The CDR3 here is CATSAADRDIAFF. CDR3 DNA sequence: TGTGCCACCAGTGCGGCCGACAGGGATATAGCTTTCTTT.

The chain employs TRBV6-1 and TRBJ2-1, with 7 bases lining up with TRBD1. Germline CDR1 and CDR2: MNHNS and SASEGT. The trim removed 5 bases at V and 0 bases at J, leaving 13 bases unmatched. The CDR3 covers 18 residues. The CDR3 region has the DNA TGTGCCAGCAGTACGAGGACAGGCATCGCTTCCTCCTACAATGAGCAGTTCTTC. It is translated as CASSTRTGIASSYNEQFF.

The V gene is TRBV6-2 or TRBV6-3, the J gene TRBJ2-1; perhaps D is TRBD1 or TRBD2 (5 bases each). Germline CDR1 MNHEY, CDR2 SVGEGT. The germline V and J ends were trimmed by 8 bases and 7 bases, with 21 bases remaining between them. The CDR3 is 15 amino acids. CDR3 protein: CASSKPGQGRNEQFF. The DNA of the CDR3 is TGTGCCAGCTCTAAACCGGGGCAGGGCAGGAATGAGCAGTTCTTC.

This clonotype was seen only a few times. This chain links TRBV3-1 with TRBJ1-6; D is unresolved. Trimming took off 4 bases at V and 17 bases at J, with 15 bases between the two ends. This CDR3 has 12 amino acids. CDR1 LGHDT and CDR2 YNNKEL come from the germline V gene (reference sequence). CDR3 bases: TGTGCCAGCAGCCGAAGAAATGGTGATTTCCACTTT. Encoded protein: CASSRRNGDFHF.

CDR3 DNA: TGTGCCAGCAGCCGGGACAGTGGGCCATTGGGGGAGACCCAGTACTTC. Its translation is CASSRDSGPLGETQYF. The V gene is TRBV7-9, the J gene TRBJ2-5; 7 bases map to TRBD1. The CDR3 contains 16 residues. Germline CDR1 is SEHNR and CDR2 is FQNEAQ (reference sequence). V lost 5 bases to trimming and J lost 5 bases; unmatched junction nucleotides: 14.

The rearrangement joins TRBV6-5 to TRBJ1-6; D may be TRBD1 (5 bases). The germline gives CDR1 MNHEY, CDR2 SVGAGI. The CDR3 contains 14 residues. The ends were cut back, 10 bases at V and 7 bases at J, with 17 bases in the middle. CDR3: CANLTAGLNSPLHF. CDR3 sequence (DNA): TGTGCCAATCTCACAGCGGGGCTCAATTCACCCCTCCACTTT.

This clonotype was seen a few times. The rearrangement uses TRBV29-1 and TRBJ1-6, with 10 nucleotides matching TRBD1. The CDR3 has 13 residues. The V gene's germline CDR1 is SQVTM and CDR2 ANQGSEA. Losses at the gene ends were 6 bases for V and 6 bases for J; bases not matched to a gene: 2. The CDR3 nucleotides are TGCAGCGTATGGACAGGGGGTAATTCACCCCTCCACTTT. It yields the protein CSVWTGGNSPLHF. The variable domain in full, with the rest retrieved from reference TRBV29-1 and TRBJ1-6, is SAVISQKPSRDICQRGTSLTIQCQVDSQVTMMFWYRQQPGQSLTLIATANQGSEATYESGFVIDKFPISRPNLTFSTLTVSNMSPEDSSIYLCSVWTGGNSPLHFGNGTRLTVT.

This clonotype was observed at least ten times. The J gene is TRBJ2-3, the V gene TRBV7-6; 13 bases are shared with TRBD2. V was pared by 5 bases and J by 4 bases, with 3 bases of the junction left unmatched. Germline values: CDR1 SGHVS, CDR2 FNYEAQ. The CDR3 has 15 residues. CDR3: CASSTLAGGPDTQYF. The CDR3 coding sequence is TGTGCCAGCAGCACACTAGCGGGGGGGCCAGATACGCAGTATTTT.